The clone carrying this T cell receptor (beta chain) was counted only a few times. This specimen belongs to a study of PD-L1 blockade in urothelial cancer. About the study: Researchers looked at the blood 3 weeks (second dose) and 6 weeks after treatment began.

The V segment lost 6 bases and the J segment 6 bases; nucleotides outside the gene matches: 11. Germline assignment: CDR1 MNHEY and CDR2 SMNVEV (reference sequence). This CDR3 region has 16 residues. Time point described: pretreatment peripheral blood. Between 1 and 8 samples, pretreatment and on-treatment, were given by each patient. Produced via immunoSEQ multiplex PCR; TCRdb's table is partial and in-frame only. The sample lists 33,000 or so clones, 82% seen once, with 6.8% in the top ten. The sequence derives from a man aged 55 to 69 with urothelial cancer. The input for sequencing was PBMCs, taken around atezolizumab (anti-PD-L1) treatment. V usage is TRBV27 and J usage is TRBJ1-5; 10 nucleotides match TRBD1. The CDR3 DNA follows: TGTGCCAGCAGCGAGACAGGGGGCCGTTACACTCAGCCCCAGCATTTT. Amino acid sequence: CASSETGGRYTQPQHF.